The entry that follows covers one T cell receptor beta chain sequence. The CDR3 runs 15 residues. Trimming removed 2 bases from V and 3 bases from J, with 10 bases in between. Germline loops: CDR1 MNHNY, CDR2 SVGAGI (reference sequence). This entry is derived from a study of cytomegalovirus exposure and HLA in healthy donors. PCR primers comprised 60 Vbeta and 13 Jbeta primers. This table comes from immunoSEQ multiplex PCR, and its TCRdb copy is limited to in-frame clones, with some not included. The repertoire table contains 65,000 to 80,000 clones. This TCR was sampled from a young man in good health and CMV-seronegative. Sequenced sample: PBMCs. V and J are TRBV6-6 and TRBJ2-2; D possibly corresponds to TRBD1 (5 bases). The CDR3 sequence is CASSYVDSYTGELFF. CDR3 DNA sequence: TGTGCCAGCAGTTACGTTGACAGTTACACCGGGGAGCTGTTTTTT.